This T cell receptor beta chain appears in the sequencing data of a study of cytomegalovirus exposure and HLA in healthy donors. Study results and limitations: Rare sequences made up most TCRs, while some public TCRs were found in many donors.

The data were produced by immunoSEQ multiplex PCR, yet TCRdb's version contains in-frame clones alone and is incomplete. This sample yields roughly 52,000 clones, of which roughly 93% are seen a single time; 1.7% belongs to the top ten. Of note for this clone: The antigen is unknown.

V lost 2 bases and J 6 bases, leaving 10 bases between the germline ends. This CDR3 contains 14 residues. Germline-derived CDR1 and CDR2 are MDHEN and SYDVKM. Sequenced sample: PBMCs. This TCR came from a woman under 30 in good health and CMV-seropositive. The chain employs TRBV28 and TRBJ1-4; tentative D call: TRBD1 (6 bases). Written as DNA, the CDR3 is TGTGCCAGCAGTTTAGGGGGGGCGCATGAAAAACTGTTTTTT. This encodes CASSLGGAHEKLFF.